The next 15 T cell receptor beta chains were all read from a single sample in a study of PD-L1 blockade in urothelial cancer. The time point is: peripheral blood 6 weeks after treatment start. Repertoires were generated with immunoSEQ multiplex PCR, while TCRdb's copy carries only in-frame clones and drops some. This sample has 50,000 or so clones, with around 82% found just once. The source material was PBMCs, sampled around atezolizumab (anti-PD-L1) treatment. The source is a man in his fifties with urothelial cancer.

This clone has more than one count but fewer than ten. The chain couples TRBV4-2 to TRBJ2-7; 11 bases align to TRBD1. The germline V gene encodes CDR1 LGHNA and CDR2 YNFKEQ. The CDR3 sequence is 14 residues long. Trimming removed 5 bases from V and 4 bases from J; junction bases left unmatched: 4. Here the CDR3 DNA reads TGTGCCAGCAGCACGGGACAGGGGGATTACGAGCAGTACTTC. Translated, it gives CASSTGQGDYEQYF.

The chain joins TRBV30 to TRBJ2-1, with 11 positions matching TRBD2. The length of the CDR3 is 15 residues. The V segment lost 5 bases and the J segment 2 bases; nucleotides outside the gene matches: 5. Germline CDR1 reads GTSNPN; CDR2 reads SVGIG (reference sequence). The CDR3: CAWDLSGGAYNEQFF. For the CDR3, the DNA is TGTGCCTGGGACCTTAGCGGGGGGGCCTACAATGAGCAGTTCTTC.

This clone was seen a handful of times. The rearrangement links TRBV10-2 to TRBJ2-3, with 10 bases aligning to TRBD1. Germline V lookup: CDR1 WSHSY, CDR2 SAAADI. With V trimmed by 6 bases and J by 3 bases, 3 bases remained unmatched. The CDR3 consists of 14 residues. CDR3 DNA sequence: TGCGCCAGCAGGAAGGACAGGGGGACAGATACGCAGTATTTT. Translating it yields CASRKDRGTDTQYF.

The rearrangement links TRBV10-3 to TRBJ1-2; maybe TRBD1 (5 bases). V was clipped by 7 bases and J by 6 bases, with 12 bases between them. This CDR3 comprises 12 residues. CDR1 and CDR2 from the germline V gene are ENHRY and SYGVKD. The CDR3 sequence is CAITGAGNGYTF. DNA for the CDR3: TGTGCCATCACCGGAGCAGGGAATGGCTACACCTTC.

Only one count was recorded for this clone. The V call is TRBV13, the J call TRBJ2-7; 8 bases line up with TRBD1. V shed 5 bases and J 0 bases; nucleotides not matched to a gene: 3. Germline-derived CDR1 and CDR2 are PRHDT and FYEKMQ (reference sequence). The CDR3 totals 14 residues. CDR3 nucleotides: TGTGCCAGCAGCGGGGGGACAGGCTCCTACGAGCAGTACTTC. Translated: CASSGGTGSYEQYF.

The chain employs TRBV10-1 and TRBJ2-2; 9 nucleotides align to TRBD1. CDR1 WNHNN and CDR2 SYGVQD come from the germline V gene (reference sequence). There are 14 residues in the CDR3. Trimming at V came to 8 bases and at J to 5 bases, leaving 6 bases not matched to a gene. CDR3 loop: CASADRGGTGELFF. CDR3 nucleotides: TGCGCCAGCGCGGACAGGGGAGGAACCGGGGAGCTGTTTTTT.

Only a few counts were recorded for this clone. The chain employs TRBV29-1 and TRBJ2-5, with 8 positions matching TRBD2. The CDR3 is made up of 13 amino acids. Germline V gene sequence: CDR1 SQVTM, CDR2 ANQGSEA. Trimming cost V 4 bases and J 7 bases; bases outside gene matches: 8. CDR3 DNA sequence: TGCAGCGTTGTGATAGCGGGATTTAGGACCCAGTACTTC. Translation: CSVVIAGFRTQYF.

The V and J genes are TRBV7-9 and TRBJ2-7, with 8 bases matching TRBD2. V lost 6 bases to trimming and J lost 2 bases; unmatched junction nucleotides: 6. The CDR3 sequence is 14 residues long. Per germline, CDR1 SEHNR and CDR2 FQNEAQ (reference sequence). CDR3: CASSPGTRPYEQYF. As DNA, the CDR3 is TGTGCCAGCAGTCCCGGGACTAGACCCTACGAGCAGTACTTC.

The chain joins TRBV10-3 to TRBJ2-7, with 9 bases lining up with TRBD1. The CDR3 covers 12 residues. V dropped 8 bases and J dropped 9; count of bases not matched to a gene: 8. Germline CDR1 and CDR2: ENHRY and SYGVKD. This CDR3 reads CAIGGTGPWQYF. In DNA form, the CDR3 reads TGTGCCATCGGGGGGACAGGGCCCTGGCAGTACTTC.

The sample holds a few counts of this clone. The chain joins TRBV7-9 to TRBJ2-5; tentatively, D is TRBD2 (5 bases). This CDR3 is built from 14 residues. Germline-derived CDR1 and CDR2 are SEHNR and FQNEAQ (reference sequence). V was shortened by 6 bases and J by 3 bases, with 14 bases between the two germline ends. This CDR3 is CASRWRSGEETQYF. The CDR3 DNA sequence: TGTGCCAGCAGATGGAGGTCCGGGGAAGAGACCCAGTACTTC.

The chain employs TRBV5-1 and TRBJ1-2; 9 bases align to TRBD1. This CDR3 comprises 15 residues. Trimming cost V 0 bases and J 8 bases; bases outside gene matches: 8. Germline lookup yields CDR1 SGHRS and CDR2 YFSETQ. The CDR3 loop is CASSLDGQGLYGYTF. The CDR3 DNA reads TGCGCCAGCAGCTTGGATGGACAGGGGCTCTACGGCTACACCTTC.

This sequence joins TRBV6-1 and TRBJ2-6, with D possibly TRBD1 on 6 matching bases. This CDR3 spans 13 amino acids. The V gene's germline CDR1 is MNHNS and CDR2 SASEGT. Trimming cost V 11 bases and J 0 bases, with 8 bases left between them. The DNA of the CDR3 is TGTGCCGGACAGTTCTCTGGGGCCAACGTCCTGACTTTC. Its protein is CAGQFSGANVLTF.

In regard to this clone: Other DNA sequences of this sample code for an identical CDR3. The rearrangement joins TRBV10-2 to TRBJ2-7; the D gene is possibly TRBD1 (6 bases). CDR1 is WSHSY and CDR2 is SAAADI in the germline V gene. The CDR3 extends over 13 amino acids. V was pared by 1 base and J by 2 bases, with 6 bases between. The CDR3 loop reads CASSEYRAYEQYF. The CDR3 nucleotides are TGCGCCAGCAGTGAGTACAGGGCCTACGAGCAGTACTTC.

This clone was detected only once. V gene TRBV13 combines with J gene TRBJ1-1; D gene ambiguous. Trimming took 0 bases from V and 3 from J, leaving 14 bases between them. The CDR3 is 16 amino acids. Germline V gene data show CDR1 as PRHDT and CDR2 as FYEKMQ (reference sequence). CDR3 DNA sequence: TGTGCCAGCAGCTTAGGGACACTTAGGTGGCACACTGAAGCTTTCTTT. Translating it yields CASSLGTLRWHTEAFF.

The CDR3 coding sequence is TGTGCCAGCACAGCGCCGGTCTCCGGTGACACTGAAGCTTTCTTT. It codes for CASTAPVSGDTEAFF. The chain combines TRBV2 with TRBJ1-1; D not certain. This CDR3 is built from 15 residues. Germline V gene lookup returns CDR1 SNHLY and CDR2 FYNNEI. V shed 7 bases and J shed 3 bases, with 18 bases lying between them. Together with reference TRBV2 and TRBJ1-1, the CDR3 gives the full variable domain: EPEVTQTPSHQVTQMGQEVILRCVPISNHLYFYWYRQILGQKVEFLVSFYNNEISEKSEIFDDQFSVERPDGSNFTLKIRSTKLEDSAMYFCASTAPVSGDTEAFFGQGTRLTVV.